This T cell receptor beta chain came from a study of early stage breast cancer tumors. Looking at the study overall: The ER+/PR+/HER2- tumors included fewer than 10 ductal and a handful of lobular carcinomas.

This clone has a single count. The antigen remains unidentified. The V gene's germline CDR1 is SNHLY and CDR2 FYNNEI. This CDR3 region has 11 residues. V was cut by 5 bases and J by 8 bases, with 9 bases left in between. General study findings and limits: Enriched TCRB sequences shared across patients were mostly commonly generated sequences. Functional markers like CD4, CD8 and FOXP3 were missed in bulk sequencing.

Repertoires were generated with immunoSEQ multiplex PCR, while TCRdb's copy carries only in-frame clones and drops some. Among about 51,000 clones, 78% were seen once, and the ten largest hold 3.4%. The sequence came from a person in their 40s with breast cancer. The chain recombines TRBV2 with TRBJ1-2; D uncertain. Sequencing used blood. The chain's CDR3 is CASSYLYGYTF. The CDR3 DNA sequence: TGTGCCAGCAGTTATCTCTACGGCTACACCTTC. Variable domain in full (rest from reference TRBV2 and TRBJ1-2): EPEVTQTPSHQVTQMGQEVILRCVPISNHLYFYWYRQILGQKVEFLVSFYNNEISEKSEIFDDQFSVERPDGSNFTLKIRSTKLEDSAMYFCASSYLYGYTFGSGTRLTVV.